Sequencing of this T cell receptor beta chain was carried out in a study of blood T cell repertoires in COVID-19. The CDR3 runs 14 residues. Germline V gene lookup returns CDR1 SGHAT and CDR2 FQNNGV. V lost 1 base to trimming and J lost 7 bases; unmatched junction nucleotides: 5. Using immunoSEQ multiplex PCR, the repertoire was profiled, and TCRdb retains in-frame clones only, with some absent. The sample shows hundreds of thousands of clones, 82% of them seen only once. V and J are TRBV11-2 and TRBJ1-2; 8 positions agree with TRBD1. This sequence originates from a woman in her sixties or seventies with active or convalescent COVID-19. The sequenced material came from peripheral blood. The CDR3 sequence is CASSLARDRGGYTF. The CDR3 bases are TGTGCCAGCAGCTTAGCCCGCGACAGGGGTGGCTACACCTTC.